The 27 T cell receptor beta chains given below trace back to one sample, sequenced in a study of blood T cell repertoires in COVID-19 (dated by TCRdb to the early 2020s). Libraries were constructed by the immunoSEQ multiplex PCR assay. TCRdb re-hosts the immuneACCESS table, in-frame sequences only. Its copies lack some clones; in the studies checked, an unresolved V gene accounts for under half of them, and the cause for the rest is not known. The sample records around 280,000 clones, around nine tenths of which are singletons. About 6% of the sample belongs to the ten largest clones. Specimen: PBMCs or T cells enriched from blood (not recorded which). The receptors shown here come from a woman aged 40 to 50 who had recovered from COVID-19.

The CDR3 loop reads CASSTHFGVGAFF. In DNA form, the CDR3 reads TGTGCCAGCAGTACCCACTTCGGGGTCGGAGCTTTCTTT. The rearrangement links TRBV6-5 to TRBJ1-1; D remains unclear. Trimming removed 5 bases at V and 10 bases at J, with 17 bases between. The germline CDR1 and CDR2 sequences are MNHEY and SVGAGI. The CDR3 is 13 amino acids.

The CDR3, as DNA: TGTGCCAGTAGTACAGGGGTATGGACAGATACGCAGTATTTT. This sequence encodes CASSTGVWTDTQYF. The rearrangement links TRBV19 to TRBJ2-3; tentatively, D is TRBD1 (6 bases). Germline V gene sequence: CDR1 LNHDA, CDR2 SQIVND (reference sequence). CDR3 length equals 14 residues. Trimming removed 4 bases at V and 3 bases at J, with 11 bases between.

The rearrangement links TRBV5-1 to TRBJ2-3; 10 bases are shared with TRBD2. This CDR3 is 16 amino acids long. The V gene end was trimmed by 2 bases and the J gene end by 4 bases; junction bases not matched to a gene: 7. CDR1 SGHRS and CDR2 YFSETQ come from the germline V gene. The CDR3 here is CASSLPGLATPDTQYF. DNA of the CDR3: TGCGCCAGCAGCTTACCGGGACTAGCGACCCCAGATACGCAGTATTTT.

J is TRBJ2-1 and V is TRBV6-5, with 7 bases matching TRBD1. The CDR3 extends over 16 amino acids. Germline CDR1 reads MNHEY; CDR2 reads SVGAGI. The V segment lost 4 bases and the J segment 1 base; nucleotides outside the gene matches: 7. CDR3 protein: CASSSGDSRSYNEQFF. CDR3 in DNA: TGTGCCAGCAGTTCCGGGGACAGCCGGTCCTACAATGAGCAGTTCTTC.

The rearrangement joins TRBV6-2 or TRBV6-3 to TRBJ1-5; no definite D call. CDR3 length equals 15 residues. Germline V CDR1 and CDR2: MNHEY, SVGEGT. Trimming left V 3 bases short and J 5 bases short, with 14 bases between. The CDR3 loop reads CASSYPARIYQPQHF. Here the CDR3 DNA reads TGTGCCAGCAGTTATCCGGCCAGGATATATCAGCCCCAGCATTTT.

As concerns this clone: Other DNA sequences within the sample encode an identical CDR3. CDR3 residues: CASSPGRGGLTGELFF. DNA of the CDR3: TGTGCCAGCAGCCCAGGGAGGGGAGGGCTTACCGGGGAGCTGTTTTTT. The J gene is TRBJ2-2, the V gene TRBV28; 7 nucleotides line up with TRBD2. The V gene end was trimmed by 6 bases and the J gene end by 5 bases; junction bases not matched to a gene: 12. The CDR3 has 16 amino acids. The germline gives CDR1 MDHEN, CDR2 SYDVKM.

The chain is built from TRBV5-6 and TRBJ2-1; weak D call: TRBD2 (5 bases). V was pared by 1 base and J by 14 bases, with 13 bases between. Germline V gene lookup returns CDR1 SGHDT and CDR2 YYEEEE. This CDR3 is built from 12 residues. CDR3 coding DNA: TGTGCCAGCAGCTTGAGGACTGATCACGAGTTCTTC. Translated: CASSLRTDHEFF.

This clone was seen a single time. CDR3 DNA: TGCAGCGTTGGGACTAGCGGGAGAGGTGCGAACACCGGGGAGCTGTTTTTT. This sequence encodes CSVGTSGRGANTGELFF. This chain joins TRBV29-1 and TRBJ2-2; 13 nucleotides match TRBD2. J was trimmed by 0 bases and V by 4 bases; bases with no gene match: 5. CDR1 SQVTM and CDR2 ANQGSEA come from the germline V gene. This CDR3 contains 17 residues.

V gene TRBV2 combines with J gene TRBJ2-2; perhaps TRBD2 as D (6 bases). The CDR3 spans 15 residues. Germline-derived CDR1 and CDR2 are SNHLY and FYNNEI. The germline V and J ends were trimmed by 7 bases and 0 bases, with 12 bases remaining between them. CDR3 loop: CASKPGLPNTGELFF. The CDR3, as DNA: TGTGCCAGCAAACCGGGACTCCCGAACACCGGGGAGCTGTTTTTT.

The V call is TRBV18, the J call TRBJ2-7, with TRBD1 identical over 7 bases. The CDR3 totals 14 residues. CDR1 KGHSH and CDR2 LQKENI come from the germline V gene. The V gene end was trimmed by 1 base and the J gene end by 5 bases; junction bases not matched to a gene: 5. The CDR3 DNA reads TGTGCCAGCTCACCACAGACAGGGCTCCACGAGCAGTACTTC. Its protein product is CASSPQTGLHEQYF.

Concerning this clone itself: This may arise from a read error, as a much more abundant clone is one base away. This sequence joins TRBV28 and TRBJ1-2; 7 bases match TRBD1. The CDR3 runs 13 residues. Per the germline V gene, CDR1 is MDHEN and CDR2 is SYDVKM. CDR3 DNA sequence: TGTGCCAACAGTGAGGGACAGTTTTATGGCTACACCTTC. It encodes CANSEGQFYGYTF.

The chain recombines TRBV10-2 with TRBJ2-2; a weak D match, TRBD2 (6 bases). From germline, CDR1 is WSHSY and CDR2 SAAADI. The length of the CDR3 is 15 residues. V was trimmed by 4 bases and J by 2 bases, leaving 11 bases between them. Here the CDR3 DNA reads TGCGCCAGCAGTGTCACCGGGACTAACACCGGGGAGCTGTTTTTT. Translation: CASSVTGTNTGELFF.

DNA of the CDR3: TGTGCCAGCAGCTTGGGCAGGGGGCTTGTCTCGGTCCAAGAGACCCAGTACTTC. Translating gives CASSLGRGLVSVQETQYF. This chain connects TRBV5-5 to TRBJ2-5; TRBD1 matches at 8 bases. With 0 bases clipped from V and 1 base from J, the junction kept 11 bases outside the gene matches. The length of the CDR3 is 18 residues. The V gene's germline CDR1 is SGHKS and CDR2 YYEKEE (reference sequence).

CDR3 residues: CASSLVVRDYNEQFF. DNA for the CDR3: TGTGCCAGCAGCTTAGTAGTACGGGACTACAATGAGCAGTTCTTC. This chain joins TRBV11-2 and TRBJ2-1, with D possibly TRBD2 on 5 matching bases. The CDR3 loop spans 15 amino acids. V lost 1 base and J 3 bases, leaving 10 bases between the germline ends. Germline CDR1 reads SGHAT; CDR2 reads FQNNGV.

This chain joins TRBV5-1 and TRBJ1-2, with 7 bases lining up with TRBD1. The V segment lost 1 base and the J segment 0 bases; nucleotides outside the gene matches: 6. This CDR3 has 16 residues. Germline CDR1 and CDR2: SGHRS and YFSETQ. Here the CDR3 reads CASSLIEGGPNYGYTF. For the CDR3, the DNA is TGCGCCAGCAGCTTGATAGAAGGGGGCCCTAACTATGGCTACACCTTC.

The CDR3 nucleotides read TGTGCCAGCAGCTTATGGATGACAGATTTACGGAATGAGCAGTTCTTC. Translated: CASSLWMTDLRNEQFF. The V gene is TRBV7-2, the J gene TRBJ2-1; maybe TRBD1 (5 bases). Between the trimmed V and J ends, which lost 2 bases and 7 bases, there was a span of 18 bases. The germline V gene has CDR1 SGHTA and CDR2 FQGNSA. The CDR3 runs to 16 residues.

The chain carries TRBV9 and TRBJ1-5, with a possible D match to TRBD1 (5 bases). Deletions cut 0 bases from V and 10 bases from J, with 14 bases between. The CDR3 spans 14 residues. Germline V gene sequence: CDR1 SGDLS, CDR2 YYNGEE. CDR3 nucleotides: TGTGCCAGCAGCGTAGGGGGCCAGGAGGGACCCCAGCATTTT. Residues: CASSVGGQEGPQHF.

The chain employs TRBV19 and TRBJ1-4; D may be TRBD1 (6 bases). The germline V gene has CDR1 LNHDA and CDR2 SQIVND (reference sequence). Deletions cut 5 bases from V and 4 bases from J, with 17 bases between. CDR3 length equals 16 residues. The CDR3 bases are TGTGCCAGTAGTGGGTACAGGGTTTCCGGTAATGAAAAACTGTTTTTT. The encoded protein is CASSGYRVSGNEKLFF.

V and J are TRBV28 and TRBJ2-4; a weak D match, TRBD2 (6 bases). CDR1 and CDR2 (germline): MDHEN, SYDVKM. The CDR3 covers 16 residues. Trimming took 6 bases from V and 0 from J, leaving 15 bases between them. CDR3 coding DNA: TGTGCCAGCAGAGAGGGGTCGGGAGTAGCCAAAAACATTCAGTACTTC. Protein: CASREGSGVAKNIQYF.

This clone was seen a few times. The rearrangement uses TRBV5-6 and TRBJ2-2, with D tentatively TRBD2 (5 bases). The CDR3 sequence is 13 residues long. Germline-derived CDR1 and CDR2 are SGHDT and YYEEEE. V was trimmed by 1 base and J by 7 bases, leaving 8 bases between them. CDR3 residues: CASSLFGIGELFF. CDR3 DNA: TGTGCCAGCAGCTTGTTCGGGATCGGGGAGCTGTTTTTT. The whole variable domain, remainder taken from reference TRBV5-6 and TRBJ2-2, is DAGVTQSPTHLIKTRGQQVTLRCSPKSGHDTVSWYQQALGQGPQFIFQYYEEEERQRGNFPDRFSGHQFPNYSSELNVNALLLGDSALYLCASSLFGIGELFFGEGSRLTVL.

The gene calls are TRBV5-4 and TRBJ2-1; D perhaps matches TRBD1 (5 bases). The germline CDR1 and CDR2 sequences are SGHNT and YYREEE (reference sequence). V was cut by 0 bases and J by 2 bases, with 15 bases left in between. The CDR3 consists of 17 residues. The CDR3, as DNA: TGTGCCAGCAGCTTGGATGTAGGGGCACCTGCCTACAATGAGCAGTTCTTC. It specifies CASSLDVGAPAYNEQFF.

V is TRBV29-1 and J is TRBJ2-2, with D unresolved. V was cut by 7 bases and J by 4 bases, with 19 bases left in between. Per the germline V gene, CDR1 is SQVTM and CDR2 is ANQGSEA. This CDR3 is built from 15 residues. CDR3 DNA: TGCAGCGCCAAGCGAGAAGGCCGTGCCACCGGGGAGCTGTTTTTT. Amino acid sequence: CSAKREGRATGELFF.

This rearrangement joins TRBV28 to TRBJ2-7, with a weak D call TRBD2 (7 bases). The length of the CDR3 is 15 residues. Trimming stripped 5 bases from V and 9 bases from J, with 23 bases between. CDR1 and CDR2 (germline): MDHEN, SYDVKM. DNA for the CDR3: TGTGCCAGCAGTATACCGAACAGGGCCGGGGAGGGGCAGTACTTC. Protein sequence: CASSIPNRAGEGQYF.

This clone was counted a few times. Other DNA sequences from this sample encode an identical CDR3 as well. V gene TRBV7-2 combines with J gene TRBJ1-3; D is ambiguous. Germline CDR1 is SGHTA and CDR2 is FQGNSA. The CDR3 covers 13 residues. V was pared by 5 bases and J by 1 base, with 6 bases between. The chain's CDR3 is CASSPLSGNTIYF. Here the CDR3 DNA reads TGTGCCAGCAGCCCCTTGTCTGGAAACACCATATATTTT.

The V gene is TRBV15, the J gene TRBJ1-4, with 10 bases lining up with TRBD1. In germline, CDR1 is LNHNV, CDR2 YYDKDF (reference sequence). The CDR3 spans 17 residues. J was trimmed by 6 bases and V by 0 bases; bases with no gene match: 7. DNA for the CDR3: TGTGCCACCAGCAGAGAGAGTACGGGACAGGGGTATGAAAAACTGTTTTTT. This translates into CATSRESTGQGYEKLFF.

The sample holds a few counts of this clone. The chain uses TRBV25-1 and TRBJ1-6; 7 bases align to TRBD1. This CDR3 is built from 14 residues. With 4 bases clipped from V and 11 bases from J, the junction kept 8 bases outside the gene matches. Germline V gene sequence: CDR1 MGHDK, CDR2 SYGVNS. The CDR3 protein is CASSVTGASPPLHF. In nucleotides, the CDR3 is TGTGCCAGCAGTGTCACAGGGGCTTCTCCACCCCTCCACTTT. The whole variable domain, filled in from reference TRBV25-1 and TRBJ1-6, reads EADIYQTPRYLVIGTGKKITLECSQTMGHDKMYWYQQDPGMELHLIHYSYGVNSTEKGDLSSESTVSRIRTEHFPLTLESARPSHTSQYLCASSVTGASPPLHFGNGTRLTVT.

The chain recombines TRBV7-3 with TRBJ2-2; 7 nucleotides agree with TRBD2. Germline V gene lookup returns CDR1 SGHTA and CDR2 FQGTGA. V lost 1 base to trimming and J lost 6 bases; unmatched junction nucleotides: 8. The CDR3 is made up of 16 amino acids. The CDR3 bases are TGTGCCAGCAGCTTAAGCCAGCGGGGAAGTTCCGGGGAGCTGTTTTTT. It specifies CASSLSQRGSSGELFF.